Following are 14 T cell receptor beta chains from one sample sequenced in a study of human T cells and chemical hapten exposure. The starting material, unfractionated whole blood, was used for total RNA extraction. TCRdb fed the 5' RACE reads into MiXCR, producing one record per CDR3 protein. The table lists more than 60,000 distinct CDR3 sequences, approximately 15% of them singletons. The receptors derive from a female donor in good health.

The chain links TRBV20-1 to TRBJ2-1; 11 nucleotides match TRBD2. Trimming took 0 bases from V and 4 from J; bases not matched to a gene: 5. The CDR3 is 16 amino acids. From germline, CDR1 is DFQATT and CDR2 SNEGSKA (reference sequence). As DNA, the CDR3 is TGCAGTGCTAGAGAAACGACTAGCGGGAATTACAATGAGCAGTTCTTC. Translation gives CSARETTSGNYNEQFF.

The V and J genes are TRBV5-1 and TRBJ1-3; unclear D gene. This CDR3 region has 15 residues. Trimming stripped 4 bases from V and 0 bases from J, with 11 bases between. The V gene's germline CDR1 is SGHRS and CDR2 YFSETQ. DNA for the CDR3: TGCGCCAGCAGCCTTTCCGGGAGCTCTGGAAACACCATATATTTT. This encodes CASSLSGSSGNTIYF.

A few counts support this clonotype. This chain joins TRBV18 and TRBJ2-1; D might be TRBD2 (6 bases). CDR1 and CDR2 from the germline V gene are KGHSH and LQKENI. V lost 2 bases and J 4 bases, leaving 12 bases between the germline ends. The CDR3 loop spans 15 amino acids. Written as DNA, the CDR3 is TGTGCCAGCTCACCAAACGGGGGATTATACAATGAGCAGTTCTTC. Translation: CASSPNGGLYNEQFF.

V usage is TRBV13 and J usage is TRBJ2-7, with 10 bases matching TRBD2. The germline gives CDR1 PRHDT, CDR2 FYEKMQ (reference sequence). V dropped 3 bases and J dropped 4; count of bases not matched to a gene: 12. There are 17 residues in the CDR3. The CDR3 sequence is CASSFLMSGRAGYEQYF. Written as DNA, the CDR3 is TGTGCCAGCAGCTTCCTGATGAGCGGGAGGGCCGGGTACGAGCAGTACTTC. The complete variable domain, with remaining parts taken from reference TRBV13 and TRBJ2-7, reads AAGVIQSPRHLIKEKRETATLKCYPIPRHDTVYWYQQGPGQDPQFLISFYEKMQSDKGSIPDRFSAQQFSDYHSELNMSSLELGDSALYFCASSFLMSGRAGYEQYFGPGTRLTVT.

The chain employs TRBV12-3 or TRBV12-4 and TRBJ1-6; TRBD1 is a possible D gene (6 bases). V was pared by 6 bases and J by 0 bases, with 15 bases between. CDR3 length: 17 residues. This CDR3 reads CASRRGGVNSYNSPLHF. Here the CDR3 DNA reads TGTGCCAGCAGGAGGGGGGGCGTGAACTCCTATAATTCACCCCTCCACTTT.

This clonotype was recorded a few times. J is TRBJ2-2 and V is TRBV6-2 or TRBV6-3, with D hard to call. The CDR3 is 12 residues long. Germline lookup yields CDR1 MNHEY and CDR2 SVGEGT. Between the trimmed V and J ends, which lost 2 bases and 3 bases, there was a span of 1 base. For the CDR3, the DNA is TGTGCCAGCAGTTACCACACCGGGGAGCTGTTTTTT. It is translated as CASSYHTGELFF.

The genes are TRBV27 and TRBJ2-4, with D perhaps TRBD1 (6 bases). Germline V gene sequence: CDR1 MNHEY, CDR2 SMNVEV (reference sequence). Trimming pared 9 bases from V and 0 bases from J, leaving 12 bases between. The CDR3 sequence is 14 residues long. CDR3 in DNA: TGTGCCAGTCCCCTGGACAGAGCCAAAAACATTCAGTACTTC. Translation gives CASPLDRAKNIQYF.

The rearrangement uses TRBV28 and TRBJ2-7; possibly TRBD1 or TRBD2 for D (5 bases each). From germline, CDR1 is MDHEN and CDR2 SYDVKM. The CDR3 covers 14 residues. V was cut by 0 bases and J by 3 bases, with 9 bases left in between. CDR3 region: CASSLWRGDYEQYF. The CDR3 DNA sequence: TGTGCCAGCAGTTTATGGCGAGGGGACTACGAGCAGTACTTC. The full variable domain, its missing parts supplied by reference TRBV28 and TRBJ2-7, is DVKVTQSSRYLVKRTGEKVFLECVQDMDHENMFWYRQDPGLGLRLIYFSYDVKMKEKGDIPEGYSVSREKKERFSLILESASTNQTSMYLCASSLWRGDYEQYFGPGTRLTVT.

This chain links TRBV28 with TRBJ1-5; D unresolved. Germline lookup yields CDR1 MDHEN and CDR2 SYDVKM. V lost 3 bases and J lost 5, with 5 bases in between. This CDR3 spans 12 amino acids. The CDR3 loop reads CASSFPDQPQHF. The CDR3 DNA sequence: TGTGCCAGCAGTTTCCCTGATCAGCCCCAGCATTTT.

This clonotype was picked up a small number of times. The V call is TRBV7-2, the J call TRBJ2-1, with 8 bases identical to TRBD1. Germline V gene data show CDR1 as SGHTA and CDR2 as FQGNSA. After removal of 5 bases from V and 4 bases from J, the junction contained 10 bases not matched to a gene. There are 16 residues in the CDR3. The CDR3 here is CASSQVDRAGYNEQFF. As DNA, the CDR3 is TGTGCCAGCAGCCAGGTGGACAGGGCCGGGTACAATGAGCAGTTCTTC.

This clonotype has more than one count but fewer than ten. This rearrangement joins TRBV12-3 or TRBV12-4 to TRBJ2-3, with TRBD1 identical over 9 bases. The trim removed 8 bases at V and 4 bases at J, leaving 10 bases unmatched. The CDR3 loop spans 15 amino acids. Written as DNA, the CDR3 is TGTGCCAGCGCCCACTATGGGGACAGGGCAGATACGCAGTATTTT. It yields the protein CASAHYGDRADTQYF.

This clonotype was observed a few times. V and J are TRBV28 and TRBJ1-1; perhaps TRBD1 as D (6 bases). Deletions cut 5 bases from V and 4 bases from J, with 11 bases between. The CDR3 covers 13 residues. Per germline, CDR1 MDHEN and CDR2 SYDVKM. The CDR3 protein is CASSLETGTEAFF. In DNA, the CDR3 is TGTGCCAGCAGTCTTGAGACAGGCACTGAAGCTTTCTTT.

This clonotype was seen a handful of times. The genes are TRBV19 and TRBJ2-5; the D call may be TRBD1 or TRBD2 (5 bases each). The CDR3 contains 14 residues. From germline, CDR1 is LNHDA and CDR2 SQIVND (reference sequence). Trimming left V 1 base short and J 4 bases short, with 10 bases between. The CDR3 nucleotides read TGTGCCAGTAGTATAGCCGCAGGGAGAGAGACCCAGTACTTC. It specifies CASSIAAGRETQYF.

This clonotype was recorded a few times. The genes are TRBV6-1 and TRBJ2-3; either TRBD1 or TRBD2 may supply D (5 bases each). Between the trimmed V and J ends, which lost 1 base and 9 bases, there was a span of 5 bases. Germline assignment: CDR1 MNHNS and CDR2 SASEGT. The CDR3 has 11 residues. CDR3 residues: CASSEGGTQYF. The CDR3 DNA sequence: TGTGCCAGCAGTGAAGGGGGGACGCAGTATTTT.